The sequence of this TCR beta chain was determined in a study of cytomegalovirus exposure and HLA in healthy donors. Study-wide findings and caveats: Testing in vitro showed a few CMV-associated chains specific for CMV antigens. Later analysis demonstrated an association between a missense DCLRE1C variant and TCR beta V- and J-gene trimming.

Germline lookup yields CDR1 MNHEY and CDR2 SMNVEV (reference sequence). J was trimmed by 4 bases and V by 10 bases; bases with no gene match: 10. The CDR3 length is 14 residues. The PCR ran on 60 Vbeta and 13 Jbeta primers. The data were produced by immunoSEQ multiplex PCR, yet TCRdb's version contains in-frame clones alone and is incomplete. The sample consists of 45,000 to 65,000 clones, approximately 75% of them appearing once. Notes on this clone: Its cognate antigen is unknown.

Material: PBMCs. The sequence came from a woman in her 40s in good health and CMV-seropositive. The rearrangement joins TRBV27 to TRBJ1-5; 7 bases match TRBD1. In DNA form, the CDR3 reads TGTGCCACCTCCGGACAGGCCGGGAATCAGCCCCAGCATTTT. As protein: CATSGQAGNQPQHF.